The 10 T cell receptor beta chains below come from one sample, sequenced in a study of T cell repertoires in cytomegalovirus infection. From the reads, TCRdb called clonotypes with MiXCR, one entry per CDR3 protein. The table has around 300,000 distinct CDR3 sequences, 20% to 25% seen once. Their recognized antigens are unknown. The sequences come from cultured PBMCs, collected from culture after CMV antigen stimulation. The receptors come from a human donor in good health (CMV status not recorded). Some clones in this sample may be carry-over from other donors' samples.

This clonotype was counted at least ten times. The rearrangement uses TRBV9 and TRBJ1-2; D ambiguous. Deletions cut 0 bases from V and 8 bases from J, with 14 bases between. CDR1 is SGDLS and CDR2 is YYNGEE in the germline V gene. The CDR3 is made up of 14 amino acids. The CDR3 protein is CASSVGRGDKGYTF. The CDR3 DNA reads TGTGCCAGCAGCGTAGGTCGGGGAGATAAGGGCTACACCTTC.

This chain uses TRBV15 with TRBJ2-2; TRBD2 is a possible D gene (7 bases). V lost 0 bases to trimming and J lost 4 bases, with 9 bases between them. The CDR3 runs to 15 residues. Germline CDR1 LNHNV, CDR2 YYDKDF (reference sequence). This CDR3 is CATSRDRGGTGELFF. The CDR3 DNA sequence: TGTGCCACCAGCAGAGATAGGGGGGGCACCGGGGAGCTGTTTTTT.

The sample holds one count of this clonotype. The gene calls are TRBV19 and TRBJ2-2; D is undetermined. Trimming shortened V by 6 bases and J by 6 bases, and 11 bases separated the two germline ends. The CDR3 is 13 amino acids. Germline loops: CDR1 LNHDA, CDR2 SQIVND (reference sequence). CDR3: CASRDLASGELFF. CDR3 in DNA: TGTGCCAGTAGAGACTTGGCGTCCGGGGAGCTGTTTTTT.

In its sample, this clonotype was seen a few times. Compared with germline, one end of the junction differs, possibly owing to a read error. This chain connects TRBV7-6 to TRBJ2-1, with 8 bases identical to TRBD2. CDR1 is SGHVS, CDR2 FNYEAQ, per germline. CDR3 length: 15 residues. CDR3 sequence (DNA): TGTGCCAGCAGCCTAGCGGGCCCCCCCGGAAATGAGCAGTTCTTC. Translated, it gives CASSLAGPPGNEQFF. Complete variable domain (other parts from reference TRBV7-6 and TRBJ2-1): GAGVSQSPRYKVTKRGQDVALRCDPISGHVSLYWYRQALGQGPEFLTYFNYEAQQDKSGLPNDRFSAERPEGSISTLTIQRTEQRDSAMYRCASSLAGPPGNEQFFGPGTRLTVL.

This chain joins TRBV4-3 and TRBJ1-2; 7 nucleotides align to TRBD1. The CDR3 extends over 15 amino acids. V lost 0 bases to trimming and J lost 0 bases; unmatched junction nucleotides: 1. Germline V gene data show CDR1 as LGHNA and CDR2 as YSLEER. The CDR3 DNA reads TGCGCCAGCAGCCAAGAGACAGGGACTAACTATGGCTACACCTTC. Its protein product is CASSQETGTNYGYTF.

This clonotype was seen repeatedly, ten times or more. This chain links TRBV12-3 or TRBV12-4 with TRBJ1-1; weak D call: TRBD1 (5 bases). This CDR3 has 13 residues. The V end was cut by 4 bases, the J end by 4 bases, with 10 bases between. The CDR3 sequence: CASSWTFSTEAFF. The CDR3 DNA reads TGTGCCAGCAGTTGGACATTCTCCACTGAAGCTTTCTTT.

This rearrangement joins TRBV7-8 to TRBJ2-3, with TRBD2 identical over 14 bases. CDR3 length: 18 amino acids. The V segment lost 6 bases and the J segment 4 bases; nucleotides outside the gene matches: 12. Germline V gives CDR1 SGHVS, CDR2 FQNEAQ. CDR3 in amino acids: CASSRLAGGPGSADTQYF. The CDR3 region has the DNA TGTGCCAGCAGTCGACTAGCGGGAGGGCCCGGGTCGGCAGATACGCAGTATTTT.

This clonotype came up many times. The chain uses TRBV7-2 and TRBJ2-5; D is possibly TRBD2 (6 bases). The CDR3 has 15 amino acids. The ends were cut back, 5 bases at V and 5 bases at J, with 18 bases in the middle. The germline gives CDR1 SGHTA, CDR2 FQGNSA. The CDR3, as DNA: TGTGCCAGCAGCCTAAACTCTGGGGGGATGGAGACCCAGTACTTC. This codes for CASSLNSGGMETQYF.

The rearrangement links TRBV7-9 to TRBJ2-4; unclear D gene. V was shortened by 5 bases and J by 0 bases, with 11 bases between the two germline ends. The CDR3 runs to 15 residues. Germline assignment: CDR1 SEHNR and CDR2 FQNEAQ (reference sequence). The CDR3 here is CASSPSSPAKNIQYF. In nucleotides, the CDR3 is TGTGCCAGCAGCCCCTCGTCTCCAGCCAAAAACATTCAGTACTTC.

This clonotype was detected only a few times. The chain carries TRBV12-3 or TRBV12-4 and TRBJ2-3; tentatively, D is TRBD1 (5 bases). V lost 4 bases and J 3 bases, leaving 11 bases between the germline ends. The CDR3 runs 14 residues. The chain's CDR3 is CASSWTSATDTQYF. CDR3 bases: TGTGCCAGCAGTTGGACATCCGCTACAGATACGCAGTATTTT.